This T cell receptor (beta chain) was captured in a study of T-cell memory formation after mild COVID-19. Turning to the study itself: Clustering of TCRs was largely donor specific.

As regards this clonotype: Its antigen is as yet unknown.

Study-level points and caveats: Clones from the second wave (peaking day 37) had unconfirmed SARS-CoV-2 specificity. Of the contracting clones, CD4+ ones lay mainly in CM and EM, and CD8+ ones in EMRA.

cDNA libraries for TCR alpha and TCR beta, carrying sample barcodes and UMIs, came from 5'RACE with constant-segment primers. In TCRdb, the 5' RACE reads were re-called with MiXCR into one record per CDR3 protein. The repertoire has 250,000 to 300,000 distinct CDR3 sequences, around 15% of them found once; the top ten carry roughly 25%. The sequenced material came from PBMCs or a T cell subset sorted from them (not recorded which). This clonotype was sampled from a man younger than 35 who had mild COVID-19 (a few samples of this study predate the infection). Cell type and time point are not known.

DNA for the CDR3: TGTGCCAGAAGCTTGGCCGGGGGAGGATGCTCCTACAATGAGCAGTTCTTC. This translates into CARSLAGGGCSYNEQFF. The J gene is TRBJ2-1, the V gene TRBV5-3, with D tentatively TRBD2 (6 bases). TRBV5-3 is an open reading frame whose function is uncertain. Trimming pared 0 bases from V and 0 bases from J, leaving 13 bases between. The CDR3 is 17 residues long.